The 11 T cell receptor beta chains listed next were all sequenced from one sample in a study of T cells after yellow fever vaccination. TCRdb reanalysed the 5' RACE reads using MiXCR and keeps one entry per CDR3 protein. The table has 150,000 to 200,000 distinct CDR3 sequences, around 7.2% seen once. The sequencing here drew on CD4+ T cells sorted from PBMCs, taken more than 4 days after the first yellow fever vaccination. These receptor sequences come from a man younger than 35 who received the YFV17D yellow fever vaccine.

This clonotype was observed many times. The chain recombines TRBV7-6 with TRBJ2-3, with D perhaps given as TRBD1 or TRBD2 (6 bases each). V was clipped by 5 bases and J by 2 bases, with 17 bases between them. Germline lookup yields CDR1 SGHVS and CDR2 FNYEAQ. The CDR3 is made up of 16 amino acids. The CDR3 DNA is TGTGCCAGCAGCAGGCGTGCGGGACAAATCACAGATACGCAGTATTTT. This encodes CASSRRAGQITDTQYF.

The table lists this clonotype with many counts. This rearrangement joins TRBV19 to TRBJ1-2; maybe TRBD1 (5 bases). The V gene lost 5 bases and the J gene lost 4 bases, with 14 bases spanning the gap. Per the germline V gene, CDR1 is LNHDA and CDR2 is SQIVND (reference sequence). The CDR3 extends over 14 amino acids. In nucleotides, the CDR3 is TGTGCCAGTAGTGGACCGGGACGGCTCTATGGCTACACCTTC. Protein product: CASSGPGRLYGYTF.

The V call is TRBV7-2, the J call TRBJ1-6, with D possibly TRBD1 on 6 matching bases. Germline assignment: CDR1 SGHTA and CDR2 FQGNSA. This CDR3 comprises 15 residues. V was clipped by 0 bases and J by 10 bases, with 13 bases between them. This chain's CDR3 is CASSLASGAGSPLHF. CDR3 coding DNA: TGTGCCAGCAGCTTAGCTTCAGGGGCAGGGTCACCCCTCCACTTT.

This sequence joins TRBV15 and TRBJ1-1; maybe TRBD1 (5 bases). V lost 3 bases and J lost 5, with 7 bases in between. In germline, CDR1 is LNHNV, CDR2 YYDKDF (reference sequence). The CDR3 has 12 amino acids. CDR3 nucleotide sequence: TGTGCCACCAGCAGTAAGGGGACTGAAGCTTTCTTT. Protein sequence: CATSSKGTEAFF.

In DNA form, the CDR3 reads TGCAGTGCTAGCTATCGCTCCTATAATTCACCCCTCCACTTT. The encoded protein is CSASYRSYNSPLHF. V gene TRBV20-1 combines with J gene TRBJ1-6; no reliable D call. Deletions cut 3 bases from V and 0 bases from J, with 6 bases between. CDR3 length equals 14 residues. Germline CDR1 is DFQATT and CDR2 is SNEGSKA (reference sequence).

This clonotype was picked up many times. The gene calls are TRBV6-2 or TRBV6-3 and TRBJ1-2, with D possibly being TRBD1 (5 bases). This CDR3 is 13 amino acids long. Trimming shortened V by 2 bases and J by 7 bases, and 11 bases separated the two germline ends. Germline V gives CDR1 MNHEY, CDR2 SVGEGT. The CDR3 nucleotides read TGTGCCAGCAGTTACGAAGCGGGGCTTGGCTACACCTTC. Protein product: CASSYEAGLGYTF.

This clonotype was observed many times. The rearrangement joins TRBV4-1 to TRBJ2-6; D unclear. V was trimmed by 4 bases and J by 0 bases, leaving 10 bases between them. Germline V gene sequence: CDR1 MGHRA, CDR2 YSYEKL. CDR3 length: 16 amino acids. The CDR3 bases are TGCGCCAGCAGCCTTATTCCCCTCTCTGGGGCCAACGTCCTGACTTTC. Amino acid sequence: CASSLIPLSGANVLTF.

V is TRBV10-2 and J is TRBJ1-2, with 7 bases aligning to TRBD1. V was pared by 8 bases and J by 7 bases, with 7 bases of the junction left unmatched. From germline, CDR1 is WSHSY and CDR2 SAAADI. The CDR3 contains 12 residues. CDR3 sequence: CASRWAGGGYTF. CDR3 sequence (DNA): TGCGCCAGCCGTTGGGCAGGGGGTGGCTACACCTTC.

A few counts support this clonotype. This chain joins TRBV6-5 and TRBJ1-2; no firm D call. Trimming stripped 3 bases from V and 4 bases from J, with 18 bases between. The germline CDR1 and CDR2 sequences are MNHEY and SVGAGI. The CDR3 covers 16 residues. The CDR3 DNA reads as TGTGCCAGCAGTTATTCCTCTCTGGCGCCCGCCTATGGCTACACCTTC. Translation gives CASSYSSLAPAYGYTF.

The CDR3 sequence: CASSLVPAGQNSPLHF. The CDR3 nucleotides are TGTGCCAGCAGCTTAGTGCCCGCGGGACAGAATTCACCCCTCCACTTT. The V call is TRBV11-2, the J call TRBJ1-6, with 7 bases fitting TRBD1. CDR3 length equals 16 residues. Germline V gene data show CDR1 as SGHAT and CDR2 as FQNNGV. J lost 7 bases, V lost 1 base, and 7 bases had no gene match.

The CDR3 DNA sequence: TGTGCCAGCAGCCCACTCATGAACACTGAAGCTTTCTTT. It translates to CASSPLMNTEAFF. This chain connects TRBV7-8 to TRBJ1-1, with no clear D. This CDR3 comprises 13 residues. With 5 bases removed from V and 0 bases from J, the gap between germline ends came to 7 bases. The germline CDR1 and CDR2 sequences are SGHVS and FQNEAQ. Together with reference TRBV7-8 and TRBJ1-1, the CDR3 gives the full variable domain: GAGVSQSPRYKVAKRGQDVALRCDPISGHVSLFWYQQALGQGPEFLTYFQNEAQLDKSGLPSDRFFAERPEGSVSTLKIQRTQQEDSAVYLCASSPLMNTEAFFGQGTRLTVV.